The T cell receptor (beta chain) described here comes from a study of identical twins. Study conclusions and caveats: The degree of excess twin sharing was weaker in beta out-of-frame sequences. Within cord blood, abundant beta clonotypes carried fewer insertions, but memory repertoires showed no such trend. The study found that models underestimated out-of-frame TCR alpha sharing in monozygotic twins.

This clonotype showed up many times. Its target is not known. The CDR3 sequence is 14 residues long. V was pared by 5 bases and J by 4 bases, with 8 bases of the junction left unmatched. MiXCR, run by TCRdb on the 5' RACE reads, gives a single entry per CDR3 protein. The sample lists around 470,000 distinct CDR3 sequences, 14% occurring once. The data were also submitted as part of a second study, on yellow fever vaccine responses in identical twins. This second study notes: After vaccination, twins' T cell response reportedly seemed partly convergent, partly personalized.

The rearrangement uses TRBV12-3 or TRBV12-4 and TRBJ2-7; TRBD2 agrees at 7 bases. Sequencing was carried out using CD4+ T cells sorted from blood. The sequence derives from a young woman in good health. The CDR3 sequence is CASSARLAEYEQYF. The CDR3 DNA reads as TGTGCCAGCAGTGCCCGGCTAGCGGAATACGAGCAGTACTTC.